This T cell receptor (beta chain) comes out of a study of glioma-infiltrating T cells. Using RNA template, CDR3s of TCR alpha and beta were amplified with iRepertoire arm-PCR. TCRdb reprocessed the multiplex PCR reads with MiXCR, giving one entry per CDR3 protein. The sample consists of tens of thousands of distinct CDR3 sequences, approximately 40% of them appearing once. CDR3 length: 14 amino acids. V shed 6 bases and J 2 bases; nucleotides not matched to a gene: 8. The germline CDR1 and CDR2 sequences are DFQATT and SNEGSKA (reference sequence). Sequencing was carried out using glioma tissue, nonneoplastic brain tissue, or PBMCs (not recorded which). The chain carries TRBV20-1 and TRBJ2-3, with 7 bases fitting TRBD1. This clonotype was obtained from a human donor with low-grade glioma or glioblastoma, undergoing nonglioma brain surgery, or in good health (not recorded which). CDR3 coding DNA: TGCAGTGCGGTTACAGGGGCCCCCACAGATACGCAGTATTTT. It specifies CSAVTGAPTDTQYF.